This T cell receptor beta chain was sequenced during a study of blood T cell repertoires in COVID-19 (TCRdb year 2020). Study-wide context: Samples from collaborators originated in the United States, Italy and Spain and spanned both the acute and convalescent phases of COVID-19. The prospective study material was composed of cDNA or gDNA derived from T cells, B-cell-depleted T cells, or PBMCs. The dataset comprised deeply sampled blood TCRbeta repertoires from subjects exposed to, actively infected with, or recovered from COVID-19. The repertoires were released in a freely available public database meant as a resource for research on the immune response to SARS-CoV-2. Samples were obtained from the ongoing ImmuneRACE study (first 160 participants) and from 1,254 subjects provided by 6 global collaborators. Sample metadata almost always included a de-identified subject ID, COVID-19 status, age in years and sex. Where HLA class I and class II types were available, the types were taken from metadata supplied by the sample provider, not from assay-based typing.

Participants in the prospective study were aged roughly 18 to 100 years, lived in 24 United States geographic areas, and enrolled through a virtual design. Cohort assignment in the prospective study relied on participant-reported clinical history from a screening survey and a study questionnaire. Mobile phlebotomists in the prospective study collected whole blood, serum and a nasopharyngeal or oropharyngeal swab from every participant. Additional blood draws and questionnaires over an approximately 2-month period could optionally be provided by prospective study participants. Prospective study blood samples were shipped either frozen or at room temperature before DNA extraction. The immunoSEQ Assay, a bias-controlled multiplex PCR, was used to amplify TCRbeta CDR3 regions from genomic DNA. The paper's data handling went like this. Within the assay, amplification of reference gene primers was used to estimate how many nucleated cells each sample contained. Sequence reads were collapsed and filtered to measure the absolute abundance of every unique TCRbeta CDR3 rearrangement. For each sample, productive Simpson clonality was calculated as the square root of Simpson's diversity index over productive rearrangements. TCRdb holds this immuneACCESS table with in-frame rearrangements only. Some clones are missing; in checked studies, unresolved V genes explain under half, and the rest has no known cause. V and J calls and clone size follow that table, whereas D and trimming were derived from the DNA. In this sample the table shows about 280,000 clones, 90% of which occur a single time. The top ten clones comprise roughly 1.6% of the sample.

Results and caveats for the whole study, not just this receptor: How much clinical and demographic metadata was included differed by source and by participant, and the metadata was provided uncurated.

A remark on this clone: The antigen it binds to is not known. Nothing much larger sits one base from this clone, and base qualities are not available.

The sequence derives from a woman aged 18-30 years with acute COVID-19. Sequencing used PBMCs or T cells enriched from blood (not recorded which).

In nucleotides, the sequence is TGTGCCAGCACCCGACCTAGCGGGATTAATGAGCAGTTCTTC. Translated, it gives CASTRPSGINEQFF. The rearrangement joined TRBV2 to TRBJ2-1, with 9 central nucleotides matching TRBD2. V loses 7 bases at its end and J loses 7 bases; junction bases beyond the gene matches: 8. From the germline V gene, CDR1 is SNHLY and CDR2 is FYNNEI. The CDR3 contains 14 residues, cysteine and phenylalanine counted. The only DNA kept is the CDR3, 42 bases in frame from the first base. Reference TRBV2 and TRBJ2-1 genes cover what lies past the CDR3, so the full variable domain is EPEVTQTPSHQVTQMGQEVILRCVPISNHLYFYWYRQILGQKVEFLVSFYNNEISEKSEIFDDQFSVERPDGSNFTLKIRSTKLEDSAMYFCASTRPSGINEQFFGPGTRLTVL.